The 30 T cell receptor beta chains reported below all come from one sample, sequenced in a study of human T cells and chemical hapten exposure. Time point reported: patch test 2, 6 weeks after DPC sensitization. Sample treatment: therapeutic diphenylcyclopropenone sensitization with weekly scalp DPC. Each CDR3 protein is one row after TCRdb ran MiXCR on the RACE reads. Found here are about 380,000 distinct CDR3 sequences, roughly 6% of them singletons; the top ten hold about 5.6%. Sequencing was performed on whole blood, taken in connection with sensitization to the hapten diphenylcyclopropenone (DPC). The receptors were gathered from a young woman with alopecia areata. Some clones in this sample may be carry-over from other donors' samples.

The CDR3 nucleotides are TGTGCCAGCAGCCAAAACCCCTCTGGGGCCAACGTCCTGACTTTC. Translated: CASSQNPSGANVLTF. The rearrangement links TRBV3-1 to TRBJ2-6, with D unresolved. CDR1 is LGHDT and CDR2 is YNNKEL in the germline V gene (reference sequence). Trimming shortened V by 2 bases and J by 0 bases, and 5 bases separated the two germline ends. CDR3 length: 15 amino acids.

This clonotype was seen more than once but under ten times. The J gene is TRBJ1-2, the V gene TRBV18; 7 positions match TRBD1. Per germline, CDR1 KGHSH and CDR2 LQKENI. Trimming cost V 5 bases and J 5 bases; bases outside gene matches: 14. The CDR3 extends over 16 amino acids. The CDR3 loop reads CASSSTGALTLYGYTF. The DNA for the CDR3 is TGTGCCAGCTCATCTACAGGGGCCCTAACTCTTTATGGCTACACCTTC.

This clonotype came up many times. This chain connects TRBV6-5 to TRBJ1-1; TRBD1 agrees at 10 bases. In germline, CDR1 is MNHEY, CDR2 SVGAGI. Trimming removed 4 bases from V and 6 bases from J; junction bases left unmatched: 5. The length of the CDR3 is 14 residues. In DNA, the CDR3 is TGTGCCAGCAGTTTATCCGGGACAGGGGCTGAAGCTTTCTTT. Translated, it gives CASSLSGTGAEAFF.

CDR3 region: CASSQEYRAILPQHF. The CDR3 region has the DNA TGTGCCAGCAGCCAAGAATACCGAGCAATTTTGCCCCAGCATTTT. The rearrangement uses TRBV4-2 and TRBJ1-5; D not certain. V shed 0 bases and J shed 9 bases, with 15 bases lying between them. From germline, CDR1 is LGHNA and CDR2 YNFKEQ. The CDR3 is 15 residues long.

The rearrangement uses TRBV27 and TRBJ2-7; D possibly uses TRBD1 or TRBD2 (5 bases each). In germline, CDR1 is MNHEY, CDR2 SMNVEV (reference sequence). CDR3 length equals 11 residues. V was cut by 10 bases and J by 2 bases, with 9 bases left in between. CDR3 protein: CAIGTPYEQYF. The CDR3 nucleotides read TGTGCCATCGGGACCCCCTACGAGCAGTACTTC.

The gene calls are TRBV20-1 and TRBJ2-1, with D perhaps being TRBD1 or TRBD2 (8 bases each). V was clipped by 5 bases and J by 5 bases, with 19 bases between them. The CDR3 sequence is 15 residues long. Germline values: CDR1 DFQATT, CDR2 SNEGSKA (reference sequence). CDR3 bases: TGCAGTGCTGGGACAGGAGGACTAGCTCACAATGAGCAGTTCTTC. Amino acid sequence: CSAGTGGLAHNEQFF.

In this sample, this clonotype turned up many times. The chain combines TRBV20-1 with TRBJ1-5; no firm D call. This CDR3 spans 12 amino acids. Germline V gives CDR1 DFQATT, CDR2 SNEGSKA (reference sequence). The V and J ends lost 3 bases and 8 bases respectively, with 11 bases between them. The CDR3 is CSASAGLEPQHF. The CDR3 nucleotides read TGCAGTGCTAGCGCTGGTTTGGAGCCCCAGCATTTT.

This clonotype appeared many times. This rearrangement joins TRBV27 to TRBJ2-1, with TRBD1 identical over 9 bases. Trimming cost V 4 bases and J 8 bases; bases outside gene matches: 6. In germline, CDR1 is MNHEY, CDR2 SMNVEV (reference sequence). CDR3 length equals 14 residues. CDR3 in amino acids: CASSSGDRAHEQFF. DNA of the CDR3: TGTGCCAGCAGTTCCGGGGACAGGGCTCATGAGCAGTTCTTC.

J is TRBJ1-2 and V is TRBV2; D is perhaps TRBD1 (6 bases). CDR3 size: 12 residues. V lost 7 bases and J lost 5, with 11 bases in between. CDR1 is SNHLY, CDR2 FYNNEI, per germline. The CDR3 nucleotides are TGTGCCAGCAAGTACAGGGATTATGGCTACACCTTC. It specifies CASKYRDYGYTF.

This clonotype was counted only a few times. The chain recombines TRBV28 with TRBJ2-1, with D hard to call. V lost 5 bases to trimming and J lost 2 bases, with 22 bases between them. Germline CDR1 and CDR2: MDHEN and SYDVKM. The CDR3 contains 18 residues. The CDR3 region has the DNA TGTGCCAGCAGTCCTTACTTCGTGAACAGTATAGCCTACAATGAGCAGTTCTTC. Residues: CASSPYFVNSIAYNEQFF.

Only a few counts were recorded for this clonotype. V gene TRBV20-1 combines with J gene TRBJ1-1; D unresolved. Germline loops: CDR1 DFQATT, CDR2 SNEGSKA (reference sequence). The V end lost 0 bases, the J end lost 2 bases, and 13 bases lay between the germline ends. The CDR3 consists of 15 residues. The CDR3 nucleotides read TGCAGTGCTAGAGAGGCAGGCAAAATCAACACTGAAGCTTTCTTT. Protein: CSAREAGKINTEAFF.

This clonotype has at least ten counts. The chain carries TRBV4-3 and TRBJ1-4; D is possibly TRBD1 (6 bases). CDR3 size: 18 residues. Trimming took off 0 bases at V and 8 bases at J, with 22 bases between the two ends. CDR1 and CDR2 from the germline V gene are LGHNA and YSLEER. The CDR3 DNA is TGCGCCAGCAGCCAAGAGAGCCCTGGGGGGGGCCCGGGGGAAAAACTGTTTTTT. This translates into CASSQESPGGGPGEKLFF.

This clonotype was recorded at least ten times. In DNA, the CDR3 is TGTGCCATCAGTGATAAGGGTAACACTGAAGCTTTCTTT. It translates to CAISDKGNTEAFF. The J gene is TRBJ1-1, the V gene TRBV10-3; D is unresolved. The germline CDR1 and CDR2 sequences are ENHRY and SYGVKD. V was shortened by 3 bases and J by 2 bases, with 7 bases between the two germline ends. There are 13 residues in the CDR3.

The chain recombines TRBV3-1 with TRBJ1-1; no definite D call. V lost 3 bases to trimming and J lost 1 base, with 12 bases between them. Germline CDR1 is LGHDT and CDR2 is YNNKEL (reference sequence). This CDR3 region has 15 residues. The CDR3 sequence is CASSQIQARNTEAFF. In DNA form, the CDR3 reads TGTGCCAGCAGCCAGATCCAGGCTAGGAACACTGAAGCTTTCTTT.

The CDR3, as DNA: TGCAGTGCTGGGGAGCCAAACACCGGGGAGCTGTTTTTT. Amino acid sequence: CSAGEPNTGELFF. The gene calls are TRBV20-1 and TRBJ2-2; D is perhaps TRBD2 (5 bases). The CDR3 extends over 13 amino acids. Germline V gives CDR1 DFQATT, CDR2 SNEGSKA (reference sequence). The V and J ends lost 5 bases and 2 bases respectively, with 9 bases between them.

The V call is TRBV28, the J call TRBJ2-6, with TRBD2 matching 7 bases. Germline V lookup: CDR1 MDHEN, CDR2 SYDVKM. The CDR3 has 16 residues. The CDR3 sequence is CATQRDPNSGANVLTF. The CDR3 coding sequence is TGTGCGACGCAGCGGGACCCGAACTCTGGGGCCAACGTCCTGACTTTC. The full variable domain, rest sourced from reference TRBV28 and TRBJ2-6, is DVKVTQSSRYLVKRTGEKVFLECVQDMDHENMFWYRQDPGLGLRLIYFSYDVKMKEKGDIPEGYSVSREKKERFSLILESASTNQTSMYLCATQRDPNSGANVLTFGAGSRLTVL.

This clonotype has a count of ten or more. The rearrangement joins TRBV29-1 to TRBJ2-1; perhaps D is TRBD1 or TRBD2 (6 bases each). The CDR3 consists of 14 residues. Trimming shortened V by 4 bases and J by 0 bases, and 10 bases separated the two germline ends. CDR1 SQVTM and CDR2 ANQGSEA come from the germline V gene. CDR3 region: CSVVPGASYNEQFF. CDR3 nucleotides: TGCAGCGTTGTACCGGGGGCCTCCTACAATGAGCAGTTCTTC.

This clonotype appeared many times. The rearrangement joins TRBV6-6 to TRBJ1-1; D is perhaps TRBD1 (6 bases). The germline CDR1 and CDR2 sequences are MNHNY and SVGAGI (reference sequence). This CDR3 has 14 amino acids. The V end lost 4 bases, the J end lost 1 base, and 10 bases lay between the germline ends. The chain's CDR3 is CASSLIRGNTEAFF. The CDR3 DNA sequence: TGTGCCAGCAGTTTGATCAGGGGGAACACTGAAGCTTTCTTT.

This clonotype was counted ten times or more. The chain is built from TRBV6-4 and TRBJ2-6; 14 bases fit TRBD2. Germline V gives CDR1 MRHNA, CDR2 SNTAGT. The CDR3 runs 17 residues. The ends lost 6 bases at V and 1 base at J; junction bases unmatched: 2. CDR3: CASSGTSGRSGANVLTF. The CDR3 bases are TGTGCCAGCAGCGGGACTAGCGGGAGATCTGGGGCCAACGTCCTGACTTTC.

This clonotype was found many times. The gene calls are TRBV19 and TRBJ2-7; D is unclear. The CDR3 covers 14 residues. V lost 10 bases, J lost 2 bases, and 18 bases lay in between. In germline, CDR1 is LNHDA, CDR2 SQIVND (reference sequence). This CDR3 is CATAGRHMPYEQYF. The DNA of the CDR3 is TGTGCCACCGCTGGCCGGCATATGCCCTACGAGCAGTACTTC. The full variable domain, rest sourced from reference TRBV19 and TRBJ2-7, is DGGITQSPKYLFRKEGQNVTLSCEQNLNHDAMYWYRQDPGQGLRLIYYSQIVNDFQKGDIAEGYSVSREKKESFPLTVTSAQKNPTAFYLCATAGRHMPYEQYFGPGTRLTVT.

This clonotype was detected ten times or more. The chain recombines TRBV5-1 with TRBJ1-2; D unresolved. V lost 1 base and J lost 4, with 8 bases in between. CDR3 length equals 13 residues. Germline CDR1 is SGHRS and CDR2 is YFSETQ. The DNA for the CDR3 is TGCGCCAGCAGCTTGTCGCAGCGCTATGGCTACACCTTC. It specifies CASSLSQRYGYTF.

This clonotype turned up a few times. This chain uses TRBV9 with TRBJ2-3; 8 bases map to TRBD1. In germline, CDR1 is SGDLS, CDR2 YYNGEE. V shed 0 bases and J 4 bases; nucleotides not matched to a gene: 10. CDR3 length equals 17 residues. The CDR3 reads CASSVAGRGLGADTQYF. The CDR3 coding sequence is TGTGCCAGCAGCGTAGCGGGCAGGGGGCTAGGGGCAGATACGCAGTATTTT. Combining the CDR3 with reference TRBV9 and TRBJ2-3 gives the whole variable domain DSGVTQTPKHLITATGQRVTLRCSPRSGDLSVYWYQQSLDQGLQFLIQYYNGEERAKGNILERFSAQQFPDLHSELNLSSLELGDSALYFCASSVAGRGLGADTQYFGPGTRLTVL.

This clonotype was seen at least ten times. The V gene is TRBV29-1, the J gene TRBJ1-1; 9 bases align to TRBD1. V dropped 4 bases and J dropped 3; count of bases not matched to a gene: 6. Germline assignment: CDR1 SQVTM and CDR2 ANQGSEA. This CDR3 contains 14 residues. The chain's CDR3 is CSVAGDRVDTEAFF. In nucleotides, the CDR3 is TGCAGCGTTGCCGGGGACAGGGTAGACACTGAAGCTTTCTTT.

This clonotype was counted at least ten times. The chain couples TRBV7-4 to TRBJ1-6, with 10 bases identical to TRBD1. Germline CDR1 and CDR2: SGHVT and SQSDAQ. The CDR3 spans 15 residues. After removal of 4 bases from V and 7 bases from J, the junction contained 4 bases not matched to a gene. Here the CDR3 reads CASSCDRGQNSPLHF. The DNA of the CDR3 is TGTGCCAGCAGCTGTGACAGGGGGCAGAATTCACCCCTCCACTTT.

This clonotype was detected ten times or more. The rearrangement links TRBV7-9 to TRBJ1-2; 7 nucleotides agree with TRBD1. CDR1 is SEHNR and CDR2 is FQNEAQ in the germline V gene (reference sequence). The CDR3 spans 14 residues. With 5 bases clipped from V and 0 bases from J, the junction kept 3 bases outside the gene matches. The DNA for the CDR3 is TGTGCCAGCAGCCTGACAGGGTCTAACTATGGCTACACCTTC. Protein product: CASSLTGSNYGYTF.

The genes are TRBV3-1 and TRBJ2-3; D remains unclear. This CDR3 has 17 amino acids. Germline V CDR1 and CDR2: LGHDT, YNNKEL (reference sequence). The V gene lost 6 bases and the J gene lost 1 base, with 20 bases spanning the gap. The CDR3 is CASRPTGSSKGTDTQYF. The CDR3 bases are TGTGCCAGCAGACCTACCGGGTCCTCGAAGGGCACAGATACGCAGTATTTT.

The chain recombines TRBV20-1 with TRBJ2-4, with TRBD1 identical over 8 bases. Losses at the gene ends were 4 bases for V and 9 bases for J; bases not matched to a gene: 5. There are 12 residues in the CDR3. CDR1 is DFQATT, CDR2 SNEGSKA, per germline (reference sequence). The CDR3 loop is CSATETGAIQYF. In DNA form, the CDR3 reads TGCAGTGCTACAGAGACAGGGGCCATTCAGTACTTC.

J is TRBJ1-1 and V is TRBV6-2 or TRBV6-3; a weak D match, TRBD1 (6 bases). Trimming took 6 bases from V and 8 from J, leaving 10 bases between them. The germline gives CDR1 MNHEY, CDR2 SVGEGT. This CDR3 is 11 amino acids long. The CDR3 loop reads CASRRTAEAFF. The CDR3, as DNA: TGTGCCAGCAGGAGGACAGCGGAAGCTTTCTTT.

This clonotype was detected ten times or more. The V and J genes are TRBV7-2 and TRBJ2-3; D not certain. The ends were cut back, 0 bases at V and 12 bases at J, with 4 bases in the middle. The germline V gene has CDR1 SGHTA and CDR2 FQGNSA. The CDR3 sequence is 10 residues long. CDR3 in DNA: TGTGCCAGCAGCTTAGCGCCTCAGTATTTT. It encodes CASSLAPQYF. The variable domain in full, completed from reference TRBV7-2 and TRBJ2-3, reads GAGVSQSPSNKVTEKGKDVELRCDPISGHTALYWYRQSLGQGLEFLIYFQGNSAPDKSGLPSDRFSAERTGGSVSTLTIQRTQQEDSAVYLCASSLAPQYFGPGTRLTVL.

This clonotype was observed a handful of times. The chain recombines TRBV13 with TRBJ2-6; no firm D call. The CDR3 length is 15 residues. The germline CDR1 and CDR2 sequences are PRHDT and FYEKMQ (reference sequence). Trimming left V 5 bases short and J 6 bases short, with 14 bases between. Written as DNA, the CDR3 is TGTGCCAGCAGCCCTGGAGTTTACGAGGCCAACGTCCTGACTTTC. Its protein is CASSPGVYEANVLTF.